A single sample gave rise to the 20 T cell receptor beta chains below, sequenced in a study of cytomegalovirus exposure and HLA in healthy donors. The assay was immunoSEQ multiplex PCR, and TCRdb's table has in-frame clones only and misses some. The sample holds roughly 250,000 clones, around 88% seen once. Sequencing was done on a sample of PBMCs. Every receptor here comes from a woman aged 25-40 years in good health and CMV-seropositive.

The CDR3 sequence is CASSPARTTNEKLFF. CDR3 nucleotide sequence: TGTGCCAGCAGTCCCGCTAGAACAACTAATGAAAAACTGTTTTTT. The chain has TRBV28 and TRBJ1-4, with no clear D. The CDR3 spans 15 residues. The V end was cut by 5 bases, the J end by 0 bases, with 10 bases between. Germline CDR1 reads MDHEN; CDR2 reads SYDVKM.

This chain's CDR3 is CSVISGGQETQYF. CDR3 coding DNA: TGCAGCGTAATATCAGGGGGCCAAGAGACCCAGTACTTC. The chain has TRBV29-1 and TRBJ2-5; 7 positions match TRBD1. CDR1 and CDR2 (germline): SQVTM, ANQGSEA. The CDR3 is 13 amino acids. V trimming: 6 bases; J trimming: 1 base; junction bases outside the gene matches: 5.

The chain links TRBV9 to TRBJ2-1; the D gene is possibly TRBD2 (6 bases). Per germline, CDR1 SGDLS and CDR2 YYNGEE. Trimming shortened V by 7 bases and J by 8 bases, and 16 bases separated the two germline ends. The CDR3 spans 13 residues. In DNA form, the CDR3 reads TGTGCCAGCCGGGCCCCAGGAGGGGATGAGCAGTTCTTC. Translated, it gives CASRAPGGDEQFF.

The gene calls are TRBV7-9 and TRBJ2-7, with D unresolved. V shed 4 bases and J shed 4 bases, with 17 bases lying between them. Per the germline V gene, CDR1 is SEHNR and CDR2 is FQNEAQ (reference sequence). The CDR3 has 15 amino acids. In DNA, the CDR3 is TGTGCCAGCAGCTCCACCCGCCCTTCAGAATACGAGCAGTACTTC. Translating it yields CASSSTRPSEYEQYF.

This clone was seen at least ten times. This chain links TRBV6-4 with TRBJ2-3; TRBD1 aligns across 10 bases. Germline V gives CDR1 MRHNA, CDR2 SNTAGT. The CDR3 extends over 15 amino acids. J lost 1 base, V lost 3 bases, and 1 base had no gene match. CDR3 residues: CASSDGTGGTDTQYF. DNA for the CDR3: TGTGCCAGCAGTGATGGGACAGGGGGCACAGATACGCAGTATTTT.

The rearrangement joins TRBV10-1 to TRBJ2-5; TRBD1 matches 9 bases. Trimming cost V 3 bases and J 5 bases; bases outside gene matches: 10. The CDR3 has 16 residues. The V gene's germline CDR1 is WNHNN and CDR2 SYGVQD (reference sequence). CDR3 amino acids: CASSDRDRDFVETQYF. CDR3 DNA: TGCGCCAGCAGTGACCGGGACAGGGATTTTGTTGAGACCCAGTACTTC.

The genes are TRBV29-1 and TRBJ2-1; TRBD1 might be the D (5 bases). Germline V lookup: CDR1 SQVTM, CDR2 ANQGSEA. V was cut by 3 bases and J by 0 bases, with 9 bases left in between. This CDR3 is 14 amino acids long. CDR3 bases: TGCAGCGTTGAGGGCAGGGTCTCCTACAATGAGCAGTTCTTC. It is translated as CSVEGRVSYNEQFF.

V gene TRBV9 combines with J gene TRBJ2-2; the match to TRBD2 covers 14 bases. V shed 3 bases, J shed 4 bases, and the junction held 5 bases outside the gene matches. The CDR3 covers 17 residues. Germline V gene lookup returns CDR1 SGDLS and CDR2 YYNGEE. The CDR3 loop reads CASSEGLAGEFTGELFF. The CDR3 DNA follows: TGTGCCAGCAGCGAGGGACTAGCGGGAGAATTCACCGGGGAGCTGTTTTTT.

The chain uses TRBV18 and TRBJ1-3, with 10 bases fitting TRBD1. The germline gives CDR1 KGHSH, CDR2 LQKENI. V was pared by 5 bases and J by 2 bases, with 6 bases of the junction left unmatched. The CDR3 sequence is 16 residues long. CDR3 protein: CASSATGTGAGNTIYF. The DNA for the CDR3 is TGTGCCAGCTCAGCCACTGGGACAGGGGCTGGAAACACCATATATTTT.

The V call is TRBV27, the J call TRBJ2-7; the D gene is possibly TRBD2 (6 bases). Germline CDR1 and CDR2: MNHEY and SMNVEV (reference sequence). V was cut by 2 bases and J by 2 bases, with 13 bases left in between. The length of the CDR3 is 15 residues. In nucleotides, the CDR3 is TGTGCCAGCAGTTTAGGCCTCGGACTACCCTACGAGCAGTACTTC. Its protein is CASSLGLGLPYEQYF.

V and J are TRBV2 and TRBJ2-5, with a tentative D call TRBD2 (6 bases). The CDR3 is 12 amino acids. V shed 4 bases and J shed 5 bases, with 8 bases lying between them. Germline V gene lookup returns CDR1 SNHLY and CDR2 FYNNEI. The CDR3 DNA follows: TGTGCCAGCAGTGCGGCGGGGGAGACCCAGTACTTC. It encodes CASSAAGETQYF. The full variable domain, with the rest looked up from reference TRBV2 and TRBJ2-5, is EPEVTQTPSHQVTQMGQEVILRCVPISNHLYFYWYRQILGQKVEFLVSFYNNEISEKSEIFDDQFSVERPDGSNFTLKIRSTKLEDSAMYFCASSAAGETQYFGPGTRLLVL.

The chain employs TRBV20-1 and TRBJ2-3; D unresolved. Deletions cut 2 bases from V and 4 bases from J, with 4 bases between. This CDR3 has 11 residues. Germline CDR1 is DFQATT and CDR2 is SNEGSKA (reference sequence). The CDR3 DNA reads TGCAGTGCTAGACCGTCAGATACGCAGTATTTT. This gives the protein CSARPSDTQYF.

V and J are TRBV25-1 and TRBJ1-3; 9 positions match TRBD1. Germline CDR1 reads MGHDK; CDR2 reads SYGVNS. V was clipped by 4 bases and J by 3 bases; unmatched bases: 7. The CDR3 extends over 16 amino acids. CDR3 protein: CASSGGQGSHGNTIYF. CDR3 in DNA: TGTGCCAGCAGTGGAGGACAGGGGTCTCATGGAAACACCATATATTTT.

This sequence joins TRBV11-3 and TRBJ2-4, with D possibly matching TRBD1 (6 bases). Germline assignment: CDR1 SGHNT and CDR2 YENEEA. Trimming removed 4 bases from V and 0 bases from J, with 16 bases in between. There are 17 residues in the CDR3. The CDR3 loop reads CASSSDRLERAKNIQYF. The CDR3, as DNA: TGTGCCAGCAGCTCCGACAGGCTCGAGAGAGCCAAAAACATTCAGTACTTC.

The V call is TRBV6-5, the J call TRBJ2-3; D is undetermined. The CDR3 contains 15 residues. The V and J ends lost 5 bases and 0 bases respectively, with 12 bases between them. Germline V CDR1 and CDR2: MNHEY, SVGAGI. The DNA of the CDR3 is TGTGCCAGCAGTACGGATAGCTCTAGCACAGATACGCAGTATTTT. Translated, it gives CASSTDSSSTDTQYF.

This sequence joins TRBV7-9 and TRBJ2-1, with D possibly matching TRBD1 (6 bases). There are 16 residues in the CDR3. V was pared by 4 bases and J by 4 bases, with 17 bases between. Germline V gene sequence: CDR1 SEHNR, CDR2 FQNEAQ (reference sequence). The CDR3 here is CASSSVNRVGYNEQFF. The CDR3 DNA follows: TGTGCCAGCAGCTCCGTAAACAGGGTGGGGTACAATGAGCAGTTCTTC.

The V and J genes are TRBV7-9 and TRBJ2-1; TRBD2 matches at 10 bases. The CDR3 spans 16 residues. Trimming removed 1 base from V and 4 bases from J; junction bases left unmatched: 4. CDR1 is SEHNR, CDR2 FQNEAQ, per germline (reference sequence). The CDR3 coding sequence is TGTGCCAGCAGCTTAGGGCTAGCGGGAGCGTACAATGAGCAGTTCTTC. Translating it yields CASSLGLAGAYNEQFF. Using reference TRBV7-9 and TRBJ2-1 for the parts outside the CDR3, the full variable domain is DTGVSQNPRHKITKRGQNVTFRCDPISEHNRLYWYRQTLGQGPEFLTYFQNEAQLEKSRLLSDRFSAERPKGSFSTLEIQRTEQGDSAMYLCASSLGLAGAYNEQFFGPGTRLTVL.

V is TRBV12-1 and J is TRBJ1-1; TRBD1 is the table's D call and was not checked against the DNA. TRBV12-1 is a pseudogene locus. This CDR3 is built from 18 residues. CDR3 region: CASSPIGQGRCGITEAFF. Written as DNA, the CDR3 is TGTGCCAGCAGCCCTATAGGACAGGGGCGATGCGGGATCACTGAAGCTTTCTTT.

Turning to this clone: The junction departs from germline at one end; a sequencing error may be responsible. The V and J genes are TRBV7-7 and TRBJ2-2, with TRBD2 matching over 13 bases. There are 16 residues in the CDR3. Looked up from germline, CDR1 is SSHAT and CDR2 is FNYEAQ (reference sequence). The CDR3 loop is CASSLGTSGKWRELFF. CDR3 DNA sequence: TGTGCTAGCAGCCTCGGGACTAGCGGGAAATGGAGGGAGCTGTTTTTT.

The rearrangement joins TRBV28 to TRBJ2-7; TRBD2 is a possible D gene (6 bases). Looked up from germline, CDR1 is MDHEN and CDR2 is SYDVKM. Trimming shortened V by 7 bases and J by 5 bases, and 27 bases separated the two germline ends. The CDR3 is 17 residues long. As DNA, the CDR3 is TGTGCCAGCAAAACAGCCCTCTTTGGCGGGATGCTCCACGAGCAGTACTTC. Translated: CASKTALFGGMLHEQYF.